The sequence of this TCR beta chain was determined in a study of blood T cell repertoires in COVID-19. Study in general: The origin of the acute and convalescent COVID-19 samples was the United States, Italy and Spain. PBMCs, B-cell-depleted T cells, or T cells were the source of the cDNA or gDNA that made up the material.

Per the original methods: Scientists estimated how many nucleated cells there were by amplifying reference gene primers. Some clones are missing from TCRdb's copy, which holds only in-frame ones; the method was immunoSEQ multiplex PCR. V and J calls and clone size follow that table, whereas D and trimming were derived from the DNA. The sample contains 130,000 to 150,000 clones, approximately 73% of which appear only once. By share, this clone ranks as medium-sized. This clonotype was obtained from a man in his 60s with acute or convalescent COVID-19. Specimen: peripheral blood.

The CDR3 region is CSVAGPSYEQYF. CDR3 nucleotides: TGCAGCGTTGCAGGGCCCTCCTACGAGCAGTACTTC. V gene TRBV29-1 combines with J gene TRBJ2-7; possible D gene TRBD1, 5 bases. Trimming removed 4 bases at V and 0 bases at J, with 7 bases between. The CDR3 has 12 amino acids. Germline values: CDR1 SQVTM, CDR2 ANQGSEA.